A selection of T cell receptor beta chains follows, all from one sample in a study of vaccination and CD4 T cells after COVID-19. What these receptors recognize is not known. TCRdb itself ran the PCR reads through MiXCR, one entry per CDR3 protein. The sample consists of about 20,000 distinct CDR3 sequences, approximately 50% of them appearing once. Sequenced material: CD4+ T cells from blood, cultured in vitro, taken before SARS-CoV-2 vaccination. The receptors come from a human donor who had recovered from COVID-19. Both conserved end residues are part of each CDR3. The order of the fields is D gene, clone size, J gene, V gene, CDR3 protein, CDR3 DNA. A D gene is named only where the DNA matches it firmly. Rows give clone size only sometimes, using once, few, many, or a class for an expanded clone.

TRBD2	once	TRBJ2-1	TRBV4-2	CASSQDGLAGANEQFF	TGTGCCAGCAGCCAAGACGGACTAGCGGGAGCCAATGAGCAGTTCTTC
NA	NA	TRBJ1-6	TRBV6-2/TRBV6-3	CASSYSATGLNSYNSPLHF	TGTGCCAGCAGTTACTCGGCTACGGGGTTAAACTCCTATAATTCACCCCTCCACTTT
NA	NA	TRBJ1-2	TRBV5-6	CASSSDSYGYTF	TGTGCCAGCAGTTCGGACAGCTATGGCTACACCTTC
NA	few	TRBJ1-6	TRBV6-5	CASSYARAAPLHF	TGTGCCAGCAGTTATGCCAGGGCGGCACCCCTCCACTTT
NA	few	TRBJ1-1	TRBV27	CASSLFGGEAFF	TGTGCCAGCAGTTTATTTGGGGGGGAAGCTTTCTTT
NA	NA	TRBJ1-3	TRBV7-2	CASSLDYGAGNTIYF	TGTGCCAGCAGCTTAGATTATGGGGCCGGAAACACCATATATTTT
NA	few	TRBJ1-2	TRBV6-1	CASMSYPIF	TGTGCCAGCATGAGCTATCCGATCTTC
TRBD2	NA	TRBJ2-5	TRBV29-1	CSVRLAGYQETQYF	TGCAGCGTTCGACTAGCGGGGTACCAAGAGACCCAGTACTTC
NA	NA	TRBJ2-7	TRBV7-2	CASSLVPGEQYF	TGTGCCAGCAGCTTAGTTCCCGGCGAGCAGTACTTC
NA	few	TRBJ1-5	TRBV28	CATEEYRRNSNQPQHF	TGTGCCACCGAAGAATACAGGAGGAATAGCAATCAGCCCCAGCATTTT
NA	NA	TRBJ1-2	TRBV5-4	CASSLGGADYGYTF	TGTGCCAGCAGCTTGGGGGGGGCGGACTATGGCTACACCTTC
NA	NA	TRBJ1-5	TRBV28	CASNGGQWSNQPQHF	TGTGCCAGCAATGGGGGGCAATGGAGCAATCAGCCCCAGCATTTT
TRBD2	NA	TRBJ2-1	TRBV7-2	CASSLMGLAGGREQFF	TGTGCCAGCAGCTTAATGGGACTAGCGGGGGGTAGGGAGCAGTTCTTC
TRBD1	NA	TRBJ1-5	TRBV12-3/TRBV12-4	CASSPGQVSNQPQHF	TGTGCCAGCAGTCCGGGACAGGTGAGCAATCAGCCCCAGCATTTT
NA	few	TRBJ1-3	TRBV6-1	CASSADRAGNTIYF	TGTGCCAGCAGTGCGGACCGCGCTGGAAACACCATATATTTT
NA	few	TRBJ1-2	TRBV6-5	CASSYSNLEANYGYTF	TGTGCCAGCAGTTACTCGAATCTGGAAGCTAACTATGGCTACACCTTC
TRBD1	NA	TRBJ1-3	TRBV4-2	CASSQQQGAGNTIYF	TGTGCCAGCAGCCAACAACAGGGGGCTGGAAACACCATATATTTT
NA	few	TRBJ2-5	TRBV20-1	CSARPPTGAETQYF	TGCAGTGCTAGACCCCCTACGGGGGCGGAGACCCAGTACTTC
NA	few	TRBJ2-2	TRBV24-1	CATSDLGVTLGELFF	TGTGCCACCAGTGATTTAGGCGTAACACTGGGGGAGCTGTTTTTT
TRBD1	NA	TRBJ2-1	TRBV7-9	CASRPGTGSNNEQFF	TGTGCCAGCAGGCCGGGGACAGGCTCTAACAATGAGCAGTTCTTC
NA	NA	TRBJ2-7	TRBV6-2/TRBV6-3	CASGLVYEQYF	TGTGCCAGCGGTCTAGTCTACGAGCAGTACTTC
NA	NA	TRBJ2-7	TRBV28	CASTPLGISYEQYF	TGTGCCAGCACTCCGCTAGGGATCTCCTACGAGCAGTACTTC
NA	few	TRBJ1-5	TRBV11-2	CASSLGDGRINQPQHF	TGTGCCAGCAGCTTGGGGGACGGAAGAATAAATCAGCCCCAGCATTTT
NA	few	TRBJ1-1	TRBV6-1	CASSEAENTEAFF	TGTGCCAGCAGTGAGGCCGAGAACACTGAAGCTTTCTTT
TRBD1	few	TRBJ1-1	TRBV7-2	CASSRTGTGGDFSGAFF	TGTGCCAGCAGCCGGACCGGGACAGGGGGCGATTTTTCTGGAGCTTTCTTT
TRBD1	NA	TRBJ2-2	TRBV7-6	CASSLVTGGNTGELFF	TGTGCCAGCAGCTTAGTGACAGGGGGCAACACCGGGGAGCTGTTTTTT
TRBD2	NA	TRBJ2-7	TRBV6-1	CASKGLAGTFYEQYF	TGTGCCAGCAAGGGCCTAGCGGGGACCTTCTACGAGCAGTACTTC
NA	few	TRBJ2-5	TRBV2	CASGWGQQETQYF	TGTGCCAGCGGCTGGGGCCAGCAAGAGACCCAGTACTTC
TRBD1	NA	TRBJ1-1	TRBV7-9	CASSLDGTGRQDTEAFF	TGTGCCAGCAGCTTAGATGGGACAGGGCGTCAGGACACTGAAGCTTTCTTT
NA	NA	TRBJ1-2	TRBV20-1	CSASEQSNYGYTF	TGCAGTGCTAGTGAACAGTCGAACTATGGCTACACCTTC
NA	NA	TRBJ1-1	TRBV6-5	CASSSWGGTNTEAFF	TGTGCCAGCAGTTCCTGGGGGGGCACAAACACTGAAGCTTTCTTT
NA	medium-sized	TRBJ1-3	TRBV20-1	CSARNFGNTIYF	TGCAGTGCTAGAAACTTTGGAAACACCATATATTTT
TRBD1	NA	TRBJ1-4	TRBV12-3/TRBV12-4	CASSWDRVGEKLFF	TGTGCCAGCAGCTGGGACAGGGTAGGCGAAAAACTGTTTTTT
NA	NA	TRBJ2-2	TRBV20-1	CSASSDTGELFF	TGCAGTGCTAGTTCGGACACCGGGGAGCTGTTTTTT